This T cell receptor (beta chain) was captured by sequencing in a study of blood T cell repertoires in COVID-19. On the study more broadly: There were acute and convalescent COVID-19 samples, and they came from the United States, Italy and Spain. Sources were T cells, B-cell-depleted T cells, or PBMCs; the material itself was cDNA or gDNA.

V dropped 4 bases and J dropped 5; count of bases not matched to a gene: 4. The CDR3 contains 14 residues. Germline V gives CDR1 MDHEN, CDR2 SYDVKM. As processed by the authors: The assay estimated nucleated cells by amplifying reference gene primers. Sequenced by immunoSEQ multiplex PCR; TCRdb stores in-frame clones only, minus some. Clone size and V and J calls were adopted from that table, with D and trimming inferred from the DNA. This table holds roughly 80,000 clones, approximately 82% found once. The TCR was taken from a human donor in a cohort sampled during active COVID-19. The chain joins TRBV28 to TRBJ2-5; 10 bases align to TRBD1. The sequencing sample was made of peripheral blood. CDR3 loop: CASSSTGGIETQYF. DNA of the CDR3: TGTGCCAGCAGTTCGACAGGGGGCATCGAGACCCAGTACTTC.